Shown below are 5 T cell receptor beta chains from a single sample sequenced in a study of shared clonotypes between healthy human individuals. Clones were sequenced by immunoSEQ multiplex PCR, and TCRdb holds only the in-frame ones, with some missing. This sample has around 2.3 million clones; around 95% occur once, and the top ten carry 0.1% to 0.15%. Specimen: naive CD4+ T cells sorted from blood. Regarding subset: CD45RA+ positively selected. Receptors were obtained from a man aged 18-30 years in good health.

V is TRBV5-4 and J is TRBJ1-2, with 8 bases identical to TRBD1. Germline CDR1 reads SGHNT; CDR2 reads YYREEE (reference sequence). V trimming: 4 bases; J trimming: 5 bases; junction bases outside the gene matches: 7. CDR3 length: 14 amino acids. This CDR3 is CASSPGQGPYGYTF. DNA for the CDR3: TGTGCCAGCAGCCCAGGACAGGGTCCATATGGCTACACCTTC.

The V and J genes are TRBV7-2 and TRBJ2-1; TRBD2 matches at 8 bases. The CDR3 contains 16 residues. V was clipped by 3 bases and J by 8 bases; unmatched bases: 12. Looked up from germline, CDR1 is SGHTA and CDR2 is FQGNSA. The CDR3, as DNA: TGTGCCAGCAGCTTCGCCCCGGCGGGAGGTTCGGATGAGCAGTTCTTC. This codes for CASSFAPAGGSDEQFF.

Concerning this clone itself: The sample holds other DNA sequences that translate to the same CDR3. The rearrangement joins TRBV30 to TRBJ2-5, with 15 bases identical to TRBD2. The trim removed 0 bases at V and 4 bases at J, leaving 3 bases unmatched. CDR3 length: 16 residues. Germline lookup yields CDR1 GTSNPN and CDR2 SVGIG (reference sequence). The chain's CDR3 is CAWSVGLAGGRETQYF. The CDR3 DNA sequence: TGTGCCTGGAGTGTGGGACTAGCGGGGGGTCGAGAGACCCAGTACTTC.

J is TRBJ2-2 and V is TRBV6-5, with D tentatively TRBD1 (5 bases). Trimming took 5 bases from V and 5 from J, leaving 12 bases between them. CDR3 length equals 14 residues. In germline, CDR1 is MNHEY, CDR2 SVGAGI. CDR3 protein: CASSTTQGTGELFF. CDR3 sequence (DNA): TGTGCCAGCAGTACAACCCAGGGTACCGGGGAGCTGTTTTTT.

In regard to this clone: This same CDR3 is encoded by further DNA sequences in the sample. V is TRBV6-5 and J is TRBJ2-2; tentatively, D is TRBD2 (6 bases). Germline CDR1 reads MNHEY; CDR2 reads SVGAGI. Trimming removed 2 bases from V and 1 base from J, with 8 bases in between. CDR3 length: 15 residues. DNA of the CDR3: TGTGCCAGCAGTTACCTGGGAGGGAACACCGGGGAGCTGTTTTTT. Its translation is CASSYLGGNTGELFF.